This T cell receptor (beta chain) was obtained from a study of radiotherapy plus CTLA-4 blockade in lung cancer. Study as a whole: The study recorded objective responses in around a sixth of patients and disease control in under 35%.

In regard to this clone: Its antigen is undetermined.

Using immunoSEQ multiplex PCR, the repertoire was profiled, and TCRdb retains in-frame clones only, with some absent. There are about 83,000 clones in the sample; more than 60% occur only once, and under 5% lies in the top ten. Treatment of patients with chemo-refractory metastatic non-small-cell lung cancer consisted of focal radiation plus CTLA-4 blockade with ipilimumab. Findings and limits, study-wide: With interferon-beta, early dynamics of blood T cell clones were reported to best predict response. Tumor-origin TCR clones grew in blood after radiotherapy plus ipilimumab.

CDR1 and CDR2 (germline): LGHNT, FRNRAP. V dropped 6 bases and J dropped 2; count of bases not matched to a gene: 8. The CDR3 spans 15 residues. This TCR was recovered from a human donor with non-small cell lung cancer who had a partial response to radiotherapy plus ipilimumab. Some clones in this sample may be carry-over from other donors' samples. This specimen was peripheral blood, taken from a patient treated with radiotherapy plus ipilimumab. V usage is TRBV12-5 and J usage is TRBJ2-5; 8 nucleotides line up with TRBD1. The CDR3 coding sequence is TGTGCTAGTGGGACCGGACAGGGAGGTCAAGAGACCCAGTACTTC. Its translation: CASGTGQGGQETQYF.